The rows below give T cell receptor beta chains drawn from one sample of a study of blood T cell repertoires in COVID-19. TCRdb keeps only in-frame clones here, not all; method: immunoSEQ multiplex PCR. The sample shows roughly 130,000 clones, 88% of them seen only once. Sequenced sample: peripheral blood. These receptors originate from a human donor with COVID-19, enrolled during active disease. The donor label of this sample is uncertain. The CDR3 runs from the conserved cysteine through the conserved F or W. A D gene is named only where the DNA matches it firmly. Size values are once, few and many counts, or a class for expanded clones, and some rows have none.

D,J,V,size,CDR3,DNA
-,TRBJ2-5,TRBV9,-,CASSRGSSAETQYF,TGTGCCAGCAGCCGGGGGTCATCCGCGGAGACCCAGTACTTC
-,TRBJ2-7,TRBV5-1,-,CASSLAGGADEQYF,TGCGCCAGCAGCTTGGCCGGGGGAGCCGACGAGCAGTACTTC
-,TRBJ1-2,TRBV19,-,CASSPQTTANYGYTF,TGTGCCAGTAGTCCCCAAACGACAGCTAACTATGGCTACACCTTC
TRBD1,TRBJ1-5,TRBV19,-,CASSGTGGGQPQHF,TGTGCCAGTAGTGGTACAGGGGGCGGACAGCCCCAGCATTTT
TRBD1,TRBJ1-2,TRBV6-5,-,CASRAQGFNYGYTF,TGTGCCAGCAGGGCACAGGGGTTTAACTATGGCTACACCTTC
-,TRBJ2-1,TRBV2,-,CASLLRRTPYNEQFF,TGTGCCAGCCTCCTTAGGAGAACCCCCTACAATGAGCAGTTCTTC
-,TRBJ2-7,TRBV3-1/TRBV3-2,-,CASSQVRVSYEQYF,TGTGCCAGCAGCCAAGTCAGGGTATCCTACGAGCAGTACTTC
-,TRBJ1-5,TRBV5-1,-,CASSAGSGEAQPQHF,TGCGCCAGCAGCGCGGGCTCTGGGGAAGCTCAGCCCCAGCATTTT
-,TRBJ2-3,TRBV3-1/TRBV3-2,-,CASSPGLTDTQYF,TGTGCCAGCAGCCCCGGACTCACAGATACGCAGTATTTT
-,TRBJ2-7,TRBV11-3,-,CASSRLGSGKTYEQYF,TGTGCCAGCAGCCGACTGGGAAGCGGAAAAACCTACGAGCAGTACTTC
-,TRBJ2-2,TRBV24-1,-,CATSDSPGMGRAGELFF,TGTGCCACCAGTGATTCCCCTGGCATGGGGCGAGCCGGGGAGCTGTTTTTT
TRBD1,TRBJ1-2,TRBV5-6,-,CASSLPRQGGYGYTF,TGTGCCAGCAGCTTACCAAGACAGGGGGGTTATGGCTACACCTTC
-,TRBJ1-6,TRBV2,-,CASSAQNSPLHF,TGTGCCAGCAGCGCCCAGAATTCACCCCTCCACTTT
-,TRBJ1-5,TRBV7-9,once,CASSSSNSNQPQHF,TGTGCCAGCAGCAGCTCGAATAGCAATCAGCCCCAGCATTTT
TRBD1,TRBJ1-1,TRBV19,-,CASSPRQGSLFEAFF,TGTGCCAGTAGTCCCCGACAGGGGAGCCTATTTGAAGCTTTCTTT
-,TRBJ1-2,TRBV4-1,few,CASSQQQGAEYGYTF,TGCGCCAGCAGCCAACAACAGGGAGCTGAATATGGCTACACCTTC
-,TRBJ2-1,TRBV7-3,-,CASSLRPRVGSSYNEQFF,TGTGCCAGCAGCTTAAGACCAAGGGTTGGGAGCTCCTACAATGAGCAGTTCTTC
TRBD1,TRBJ2-3,TRBV19,-,CASSIAQGAWDTQYF,TGTGCCAGTAGTATAGCCCAGGGGGCATGGGATACGCAGTATTTT
TRBD2,TRBJ2-3,TRBV5-1,-,CASSLAGATTDTQYF,TGCGCCAGCAGCCTAGCGGGGGCGACCACAGATACGCAGTATTTT